What follows are 28 T cell receptor beta chains derived from one specimen sequenced in a study of a mutant IDH1 vaccine in newly diagnosed glioma. As to time point: week 35, safety follow-up. The investigators gave 300 ug of mutant IDH1 20-mer peptide in each vaccine dose, together with topical imiquimod. These receptors' targets are unknown. Profiling relied on immunoSEQ multiplex PCR, and the TCRdb table lists in-frame clones only, not all of them. The table includes 25,000 to 30,000 clones, about 76% detected once. The sample here was PBMCs, taken from a glioma patient whose treatment included an IDH1 peptide vaccine. Receptors originate from a man aged 45-65 years with glioma.

The chain joins TRBV10-1 to TRBJ1-2; perhaps TRBD1 as D (6 bases). Trimming removed 8 bases from V and 8 bases from J, with 21 bases in between. CDR1 and CDR2 from the germline V gene are WNHNN and SYGVQD (reference sequence). CDR3 length: 14 residues. Written as DNA, the CDR3 is TGCGCCAGCCGACGACAGGAGGGGAGAGGGGGCTACACCTTC. It specifies CASRRQEGRGGYTF.

The V call is TRBV7-6, the J call TRBJ2-7; D remains ambiguous. The CDR3 is made up of 13 amino acids. With 3 bases removed from V and 2 bases from J, the gap between germline ends came to 8 bases. The germline V gene has CDR1 SGHVS and CDR2 FNYEAQ. The CDR3 region is CASSLDVTYEQYF. In DNA, the CDR3 is TGTGCCAGCAGCTTGGATGTTACCTACGAGCAGTACTTC.

This clone was detected a few times. This rearrangement joins TRBV5-1 to TRBJ1-5; TRBD1 might be the D (5 bases). The CDR3 has 13 residues. The germline V and J ends were trimmed by 4 bases and 6 bases, with 11 bases remaining between them. CDR1 is SGHRS and CDR2 is YFSETQ in the germline V gene. This CDR3 is CASSEGPGQPQHF. As DNA, the CDR3 is TGCGCCAGCAGCGAGGGACCGGGTCAGCCCCAGCATTTT. The full variable domain, its missing parts supplied by reference TRBV5-1 and TRBJ1-5, is KAGVTQTPRYLIKTRGQQVTLSCSPISGHRSVSWYQQTPGQGLQFLFEYFSETQRNKGNFPGRFSGRQFSNSRSEMNVSTLELGDSALYLCASSEGPGQPQHFGDGTRLSIL.

The V gene is TRBV29-1, the J gene TRBJ1-2; TRBD1 aligns across 8 bases. V lost 5 bases, J lost 8 bases, and 19 bases stayed unmatched. The CDR3 has 16 residues. CDR1 is SQVTM and CDR2 is ANQGSEA in the germline V gene. CDR3 in amino acids: CSVPSIEPGQASGYTF. The CDR3 coding sequence is TGCAGCGTTCCCTCTATCGAACCGGGACAGGCATCAGGCTACACCTTC.

This clone is a singleton in its sample. The chain links TRBV14 to TRBJ1-1; the D is unclear. The germline CDR1 and CDR2 sequences are SGHDN and FVKESK. This CDR3 spans 13 amino acids. V was shortened by 2 bases and J by 4 bases, with 8 bases between the two germline ends. The CDR3 region has the DNA TGTGCCAGCAGCCAAACGCCGGGCACTGAAGCTTTCTTT. The encoded protein is CASSQTPGTEAFF.

This clone was counted between two and nine times. CDR3 sequence reads: CASSPTTLGATF. The DNA of the CDR3 is TGTGCCAGCAGCCCGACGACTCTAGGGGCGACCTTC. The chain carries TRBV7-9 and TRBJ1-2, with D possibly being TRBD1 (5 bases). Germline assignment: CDR1 SEHNR and CDR2 FQNEAQ (reference sequence). The CDR3 is made up of 12 amino acids. The germline V and J ends were trimmed by 5 bases and 14 bases, with 18 bases remaining between them.

The chain employs TRBV6-1 and TRBJ1-1, with a possible D match to TRBD1 (5 bases). This CDR3 region has 13 residues. Trimming removed 2 bases at V and 4 bases at J, with 8 bases between. Germline V lookup: CDR1 MNHNS, CDR2 SASEGT. CDR3 residues: CASSETTVTEAFF. CDR3 nucleotides: TGTGCCAGCAGTGAAACGACAGTCACTGAAGCTTTCTTT.

By share, this clone ranks as medium-sized. V usage is TRBV4-1 and J usage is TRBJ1-6; TRBD1 agrees at 7 bases. Unmatched junction bases numbered 9, after V lost 0 bases and J lost 10 bases. The CDR3 is 16 residues long. Germline CDR1 MGHRA, CDR2 YSYEKL. DNA for the CDR3: TGCGCCAGCAGCCAAGAACAGGGGACTCAGGGATCACCCCTCCACTTT. Its translation: CASSQEQGTQGSPLHF.

V is TRBV5-1 and J is TRBJ2-5, with 13 nucleotides matching TRBD2. This CDR3 region has 15 residues. Germline values: CDR1 SGHRS, CDR2 YFSETQ. V trimming: 6 bases; J trimming: 4 bases; junction bases outside the gene matches: 6. The CDR3 reads CASTDGTSGVETQYF. DNA for the CDR3: TGCGCCAGCACCGACGGGACTAGCGGGGTAGAGACCCAGTACTTC.

CDR3 amino acids: CASTLGQGYEQYF. The CDR3 region has the DNA TGCGCCAGCACTCTGGGACAGGGCTACGAGCAGTACTTC. This rearrangement joins TRBV5-1 to TRBJ2-7, with TRBD1 matching 9 bases. This CDR3 is built from 13 residues. Trimming cost V 6 bases and J 3 bases; bases outside gene matches: 4. Germline V lookup: CDR1 SGHRS, CDR2 YFSETQ.

This clone showed up just once. The CDR3 DNA reads TGCGCCAGCAGCCACGCCCGGGGGGCTAACACTGAAGCTTTCTTT. The encoded protein is CASSHARGANTEAFF. The V gene is TRBV4-3, the J gene TRBJ1-1; D is possibly TRBD1 (6 bases). The CDR3 is 15 residues long. V was pared by 3 bases and J by 2 bases, with 13 bases between. CDR1 LGHNA and CDR2 YSLEER come from the germline V gene.

This rearrangement joins TRBV14 to TRBJ2-7; 7 positions agree with TRBD1. The V and J ends lost 4 bases and 3 bases, in that order; junction bases with no gene match: 9. Germline V gene lookup returns CDR1 SGHDN and CDR2 FVKESK. CDR3 length: 15 amino acids. The CDR3 DNA sequence: TGTGCCAGCAGCCCCACCGCCGGGACAGACTACGAGCAGTACTTC. Translating gives CASSPTAGTDYEQYF.

V gene TRBV6-4 combines with J gene TRBJ2-3, with 8 bases that match TRBD2. The CDR3 consists of 14 residues. Germline V gene lookup returns CDR1 MRHNA and CDR2 SNTAGT. V dropped 0 bases and J dropped 4; count of bases not matched to a gene: 0. DNA for the CDR3: TGTGCCAGCAGTGACTCTAGCGGGGCAGATACGCAGTATTTT. Its translation: CASSDSSGADTQYF.

The J gene is TRBJ2-5, the V gene TRBV7-6; D not certain. The germline V and J ends were trimmed by 5 bases and 2 bases, with 3 bases remaining between them. The CDR3 extends over 11 amino acids. The germline CDR1 and CDR2 sequences are SGHVS and FNYEAQ. CDR3 coding DNA: TGTGCCAGCAGCGGTCAAGAGACCCAGTACTTC. Encoded protein: CASSGQETQYF. The full variable domain, with the rest looked up from reference TRBV7-6 and TRBJ2-5, is GAGVSQSPRYKVTKRGQDVALRCDPISGHVSLYWYRQALGQGPEFLTYFNYEAQQDKSGLPNDRFSAERPEGSISTLTIQRTEQRDSAMYRCASSGQETQYFGPGTRLLVL.

V gene TRBV11-3 combines with J gene TRBJ2-7; D may correspond to TRBD1 or TRBD2 (5 bases each). The CDR3 extends over 19 amino acids. Trimming cost V 5 bases and J 1 base, with 27 bases left between them. Germline V gene data show CDR1 as SGHNT and CDR2 as YENEEA. In nucleotides, the CDR3 is TGTGCCAGCAGCCGTCAGATTGGGCTCTTCCGGGACGTTTCCTACGAGCAGTACTTC. As protein: CASSRQIGLFRDVSYEQYF.

The rearrangement joins TRBV7-2 to TRBJ1-6; 12 positions match TRBD1. Germline V gene data show CDR1 as SGHTA and CDR2 as FQGNSA. V lost 6 bases, J lost 11 bases, and 5 bases stayed unmatched. This CDR3 region has 14 residues. The CDR3 nucleotides are TGTGCCAGCAGAAGGGACAGGGGGCCGACACCCCTCCACTTT. It is translated as CASRRDRGPTPLHF.

The chain joins TRBV5-1 to TRBJ2-7; the match to TRBD1 covers 10 bases. V lost 3 bases to trimming and J lost 4 bases; unmatched junction nucleotides: 10. Germline V CDR1 and CDR2: SGHRS, YFSETQ. The CDR3 contains 16 residues. In DNA form, the CDR3 reads TGCGCCAGCAGCTATTTGCCCGGGACAGGGGCGTACGAGCAGTACTTC. Translated, it gives CASSYLPGTGAYEQYF.

This clone was recorded a few times. The junction departs from the called germline gene at one end, perhaps through a read error. J is TRBJ1-1 and V is TRBV7-2; D uncertain. Per germline, CDR1 SGHTA and CDR2 FQGNSA. The CDR3 has 13 residues. CDR3 DNA: TGTGCCAGCCGCTTAATGACGAACACTGAAGCTTTCTTT. Translated: CASRLMTNTEAFF.

The chain employs TRBV10-3 and TRBJ2-1; D assignment may be TRBD1 or TRBD2 (7 bases each). CDR3 length: 16 amino acids. Trimming stripped 5 bases from V and 0 bases from J, with 14 bases between. Germline V lookup: CDR1 ENHRY, CDR2 SYGVKD. Written as DNA, the CDR3 is TGTGCCATCAGTCCCAGGGGGGGCCCCTCCTACAATGAGCAGTTCTTC. This gives the protein CAISPRGGPSYNEQFF.

V gene TRBV11-3 combines with J gene TRBJ1-4; no definite D call. CDR1 SGHNT and CDR2 YENEEA come from the germline V gene. V lost 5 bases and J 0 bases, leaving 10 bases between the germline ends. CDR3 length: 15 residues. The CDR3 bases are TGTGCCAGCAGCCCTAGCCCGGCAACTAATGAAAAACTGTTTTTT. The encoded protein is CASSPSPATNEKLFF.

Points on this clone: Germline is not matched at one junction end, which may reflect a read error. The chain combines TRBV4-3 with TRBJ2-3, with 7 bases identical to TRBD2. From germline, CDR1 is LGHNA and CDR2 YSLEER. The CDR3 length is 16 residues. Here the CDR3 DNA reads TGCGCCAGCAGCCCCAGGGAGGGGCGAGGCACGGATACGCAGTATTTT. The encoded protein is CASSPREGRGTDTQYF.

The gene calls are TRBV5-8 and TRBJ2-3; 14 nucleotides agree with TRBD2. Germline V gives CDR1 SGHTS, CDR2 YDEGEE. The CDR3 is 18 residues long. V shed 6 bases and J 3 bases; nucleotides not matched to a gene: 12. CDR3 protein: CASTPGLAGGVGTDTQYF. The CDR3 region has the DNA TGTGCCAGCACCCCCGGACTAGCGGGAGGAGTAGGAACAGATACGCAGTATTTT. The variable domain in full, with the rest retrieved from reference TRBV5-8 and TRBJ2-3, is EAGVTQSPTHLIKTRGQQATLRCSPISGHTSVYWYQQALGLGLQFLLWYDEGEERNRGNFPPRFSGRQFPNYSSELNVNALELEDSALYLCASTPGLAGGVGTDTQYFGPGTRLTVL.

The V gene is TRBV29-1, the J gene TRBJ2-3; TRBD2 is a possible D gene (5 bases). The CDR3 is 13 amino acids. The germline V gene encodes CDR1 SQVTM and CDR2 ANQGSEA. V gave up 4 bases and J gave up 6 bases, with 14 bases separating them. As DNA, the CDR3 is TGCAGCGTTGCCTCGGGATGGGGTGATACGCAGTATTTT. It is translated as CSVASGWGDTQYF.

V usage is TRBV19 and J usage is TRBJ1-5; 7 nucleotides agree with TRBD1. From germline, CDR1 is LNHDA and CDR2 SQIVND (reference sequence). The CDR3 runs to 13 residues. After removal of 6 bases from V and 4 bases from J, the junction contained 3 bases not matched to a gene. The CDR3 spells CASSPDRNQPQHF. The CDR3 DNA follows: TGTGCCAGTAGCCCGGACAGGAATCAGCCCCAGCATTTT.

The V call is TRBV6-9, the J call TRBJ1-2, with 7 positions matching TRBD1. V lost 10 bases and J lost 7; bases outside the gene matches: 6. The CDR3 runs to 11 residues. Germline V lookup: CDR1 MNHGY, CDR2 SVAAGI. DNA for the CDR3: TGTGCCAACAAGGGGGCGCTTGGCTACACCTTC. This encodes CANKGALGYTF.

The chain recombines TRBV6-6 with TRBJ1-3; the D gene is possibly TRBD1 (6 bases). This CDR3 contains 15 residues. The V end lost 8 bases, the J end lost 0 bases, and 14 bases lay between the germline ends. Germline loops: CDR1 MNHNY, CDR2 SVGAGI (reference sequence). DNA of the CDR3: TGTGCCAGCGCTTCGACAGGTCTCTCTGGAAACACCATATATTTT. Encoded protein: CASASTGLSGNTIYF.

The V gene is TRBV7-2, the J gene TRBJ2-1; a possible D gene is TRBD1 (5 bases). In germline, CDR1 is SGHTA, CDR2 FQGNSA. V was clipped by 5 bases and J by 0 bases, with 17 bases between them. This CDR3 is built from 17 residues. The CDR3 loop is CASSPVGEPFSYNEQFF. CDR3 DNA sequence: TGTGCCAGCAGCCCCGTAGGGGAACCCTTCTCCTACAATGAGCAGTTCTTC.

V is TRBV10-3 and J is TRBJ1-2, with D possibly TRBD1 on 5 matching bases. CDR1 and CDR2 from the germline V gene are ENHRY and SYGVKD. The CDR3 covers 16 residues. V was shortened by 4 bases and J by 2 bases, with 17 bases between the two germline ends. The CDR3 loop reads CAISGDRDARNYGYTF. For the CDR3, the DNA is TGTGCCATCAGTGGGGATCGGGACGCCCGAAACTATGGCTACACCTTC.